The clone carrying this T cell receptor beta chain was recorded many times. Its antigen remains unidentified. Given a much more abundant clone one base away, this may be a read error. In the source study's methods: Researchers built a distant-metastasis classifier for papillary thyroid cancer that drew on CDR3 differences across clinicopathological groups. TCRdb reanalyzed the PCR reads via MiXCR. TCRdb assigned the V and J calls; the authors' analysis was not used. Found here are 25,000 to 30,000 clones, 3.5% to 4.5% of them singletons; the top ten hold 20% to 25%. The source of the sample is a study of metastatic and nonmetastatic thyroid tumors. Background on the study: Repertoire comparison spanned blood and tumor or nodule tissue of malignant and benign thyroid patients.

No patient received treatment before thyroid surgery. General study findings and limits: It was reportedly found that TCR beta diversity was significantly higher in malignant thyroid tumors than in benign nodules, a difference seen in both blood and tumor samples.

This CDR3 comprises 15 residues. Trimming stripped 5 bases from V and 0 bases from J, with 11 bases between. Germline-derived CDR1 and CDR2 are SGHTA and FQGNSA. This receptor was identified in a female donor with papillary thyroid cancer or a benign thyroid nodule (not recorded which). Some clones in this sample may be carry-over from other donors' samples. The sequencing input was blood. The J gene is TRBJ2-1, the V gene TRBV7-2; no clear D gene. CDR3 residues: CASSLRSSSYNEQFF. DNA of the CDR3: TGTGCCAGCAGCCTCCGGAGTTCCTCCTACAATGAGCAGTTCTTC. The full variable domain, in which reference TRBV7-2 and TRBJ2-1 provide the parts outside the CDR3, is GAGVSQSPSNKVTEKGKDVELRCDPISGHTALYWYRQSLGQGLEFLIYFQGNSAPDKSGLPSDRFSAERTGGSVSTLTIQRTQQEDSAVYLCASSLRSSSYNEQFFGPGTRLTVL.